These 32 T cell receptor beta chains were sequenced from one sample in a study of blood T cell repertoires in COVID-19. Sequencing used immunoSEQ multiplex PCR; TCRdb keeps in-frame clones, though not all of them. The sample has around 200,000 clones; 86% are singletons. Material: PBMCs or T cells enriched from blood (not recorded which). The receptor set was obtained from a man aged 40-49 years with acute COVID-19.

The table lists this clone with a count of one. This chain links TRBV6-1 with TRBJ2-7, with D possibly matching TRBD1 (6 bases). Germline-derived CDR1 and CDR2 are MNHNS and SASEGT. The CDR3 consists of 15 residues. Trimming took off 1 base at V and 0 bases at J, with 10 bases between the two ends. The CDR3 spells CASSEEPTGSYEQYF. The CDR3 region has the DNA TGTGCCAGCAGTGAAGAGCCGACAGGCTCCTACGAGCAGTACTTC.

V usage is TRBV19 and J usage is TRBJ1-2; 7 bases match TRBD1. J gave up 3 bases and V 5 bases, and 9 bases lay outside the gene matches. The CDR3 is 15 amino acids. Germline V CDR1 and CDR2: LNHDA, SQIVND (reference sequence). This chain's CDR3 is CASSVYRGGYYGYTF. CDR3 DNA: TGTGCCAGTAGTGTCTACAGGGGTGGATACTATGGCTACACCTTC.

The chain recombines TRBV7-9 with TRBJ1-2, with 9 bases aligning to TRBD1. Germline V lookup: CDR1 SEHNR, CDR2 FQNEAQ (reference sequence). V gave up 4 bases and J gave up 7 bases; unmatched junction bases: 7. This CDR3 region has 14 residues. The CDR3, as DNA: TGTGCCAGCAGCTCCCGGACAGGGGAAAGTGGCTACACCTTC. This gives the protein CASSSRTGESGYTF.

The chain joins TRBV19 to TRBJ2-2; D not resolved. Germline V gene lookup returns CDR1 LNHDA and CDR2 SQIVND (reference sequence). The CDR3 is 13 amino acids. V gave up 3 bases and J gave up 8 bases, with 10 bases separating them. CDR3: CASSIITRGELFF. Here the CDR3 DNA reads TGTGCCAGTAGTATTATAACCCGGGGGGAGCTGTTTTTT.

This CDR3 is CASTLGLAGNTDTQYF. Here the CDR3 DNA reads TGTGCCAGCACCCTGGGGCTAGCGGGGAACACAGATACGCAGTATTTT. This sequence joins TRBV7-8 and TRBJ2-3, with 9 bases fitting TRBD2. Germline V gene lookup returns CDR1 SGHVS and CDR2 FQNEAQ. Trimming took 7 bases from V and 2 from J; bases not matched to a gene: 10. CDR3 length: 16 residues.

The chain joins TRBV7-2 to TRBJ1-1, with 9 bases fitting TRBD1. The CDR3 consists of 15 residues. Losses at the gene ends were 3 bases for V and 3 bases for J; bases not matched to a gene: 5. Germline V gene lookup returns CDR1 SGHTA and CDR2 FQGNSA. CDR3 protein: CASSLGDRADTEAFF. CDR3 coding DNA: TGTGCCAGCAGCTTGGGGGACAGGGCAGACACTGAAGCTTTCTTT.

This sequence joins TRBV28 and TRBJ1-2; tentatively, D is TRBD1 (5 bases). The CDR3 covers 14 residues. Looked up from germline, CDR1 is MDHEN and CDR2 is SYDVKM. The V end was cut by 4 bases, the J end by 2 bases, with 11 bases between. The CDR3 loop is CASSSGDRNYGYTF. The CDR3 bases are TGTGCCAGCAGTTCAGGAGACAGAAACTATGGCTACACCTTC.

The chain uses TRBV7-8 and TRBJ2-5; TRBD2 is a possible D gene (6 bases). The germline CDR1 and CDR2 sequences are SGHVS and FQNEAQ. This CDR3 region has 15 residues. The V end lost 1 base, the J end lost 1 base, and 10 bases lay between the germline ends. The chain's CDR3 is CASSLERAGQETQYF. The CDR3 DNA is TGTGCCAGCAGCTTAGAGCGGGCGGGCCAAGAGACCCAGTACTTC.

The chain uses TRBV5-1 and TRBJ1-1; 7 nucleotides agree with TRBD1. Germline loops: CDR1 SGHRS, CDR2 YFSETQ. The junction had 3 bases not matched to a gene; V was cut back by 4 bases and J by 3 bases. This CDR3 has 13 residues. The CDR3 coding sequence is TGCGCCAGCAGCCGCAGGGGGGACACTGAAGCTTTCTTT. Its translation: CASSRRGDTEAFF.

The chain carries TRBV4-3 and TRBJ1-6; possibly TRBD1 for D (6 bases). Trimming pared 4 bases from V and 5 bases from J, leaving 12 bases between. This CDR3 is 15 amino acids long. CDR1 LGHNA and CDR2 YSLEER come from the germline V gene. The CDR3 sequence is CASSRTRGNNSPLHF. The CDR3 nucleotides read TGCGCCAGCAGCCGCACCAGGGGTAATAATTCACCCCTCCACTTT.

The chain joins TRBV28 to TRBJ2-7; the match to TRBD2 covers 8 bases. J gave up 6 bases and V 6 bases, and 10 bases lay outside the gene matches. There are 14 residues in the CDR3. The germline V gene has CDR1 MDHEN and CDR2 SYDVKM. CDR3 amino acids: CASSKKAGVGEQYF. In nucleotides, the CDR3 is TGTGCCAGCAGCAAAAAAGCGGGAGTGGGCGAGCAGTACTTC.

This clone was seen once. The V gene is TRBV27, the J gene TRBJ2-7; no firm D call. Germline assignment: CDR1 MNHEY and CDR2 SMNVEV (reference sequence). The CDR3 runs to 13 residues. V lost 3 bases, J lost 2 bases, and 8 bases lay in between. CDR3 nucleotides: TGTGCCAGCAGTTTCCATCCCCCCTACGAGCAGTACTTC. Its translation: CASSFHPPYEQYF.

The chain has TRBV7-8 and TRBJ2-2; the D gene is possibly TRBD2 (6 bases). In germline, CDR1 is SGHVS, CDR2 FQNEAQ. The CDR3 is made up of 17 amino acids. V shed 4 bases and J shed 2 bases, with 17 bases lying between them. The CDR3 DNA reads TGTGCCAGCAGCTCCAGACGGGGGATCCTTAACACCGGGGAGCTGTTTTTT. As protein: CASSSRRGILNTGELFF. The variable domain in full, completed from reference TRBV7-8 and TRBJ2-2, reads GAGVSQSPRYKVAKRGQDVALRCDPISGHVSLFWYQQALGQGPEFLTYFQNEAQLDKSGLPSDRFFAERPEGSVSTLKIQRTQQEDSAVYLCASSSRRGILNTGELFFGEGSRLTVL.

The chain recombines TRBV30 with TRBJ2-1; TRBD2 aligns across 7 bases. The CDR3 has 16 residues. With 3 bases clipped from V and 8 bases from J, the junction kept 16 bases outside the gene matches. In germline, CDR1 is GTSNPN, CDR2 SVGIG (reference sequence). In nucleotides, the CDR3 is TGTGCCTGGAGCGACCTTAGCGGGCGCATGAGAGATGAGCAGTTCTTC. This translates into CAWSDLSGRMRDEQFF.

The CDR3 loop is CASGDSINEQFF. The CDR3 coding sequence is TGTGCCAGTGGTGACAGTATCAATGAGCAGTTCTTC. V gene TRBV19 combines with J gene TRBJ2-1; tentatively, D is TRBD1 (5 bases). V gave up 8 bases and J gave up 6 bases, with 11 bases separating them. In germline, CDR1 is LNHDA, CDR2 SQIVND (reference sequence). The CDR3 sequence is 12 residues long.

CDR3 nucleotides: TGTGCCAGCAGTCCCGGGACAGGGAGTTACGAGCAGTACTTC. Residues: CASSPGTGSYEQYF. The chain joins TRBV6-5 to TRBJ2-7; TRBD1 aligns across 9 bases. The CDR3 length is 14 residues. Germline CDR1 is MNHEY and CDR2 is SVGAGI. Trimming removed 5 bases from V and 4 bases from J; junction bases left unmatched: 6.

V is TRBV5-1 and J is TRBJ1-2; a possible D gene is TRBD1 (6 bases). Trimming removed 5 bases from V and 7 bases from J, with 9 bases in between. This CDR3 has 11 residues. Germline assignment: CDR1 SGHRS and CDR2 YFSETQ. CDR3 residues: CASRGQAGYTF. The CDR3 DNA reads as TGCGCCAGCAGGGGACAAGCTGGCTACACCTTC. Full variable domain (remainder filled in from reference TRBV5-1 and TRBJ1-2): KAGVTQTPRYLIKTRGQQVTLSCSPISGHRSVSWYQQTPGQGLQFLFEYFSETQRNKGNFPGRFSGRQFSNSRSEMNVSTLELGDSALYLCASRGQAGYTFGSGTRLTVV.

This clone was recorded only once. The chain joins TRBV27 to TRBJ2-2, with a possible D match to TRBD2 (5 bases). Germline V gene lookup returns CDR1 MNHEY and CDR2 SMNVEV (reference sequence). The V and J ends lost 2 bases and 7 bases respectively, with 11 bases between them. The CDR3 loop spans 14 amino acids. The CDR3 bases are TGTGCCAGCAGTTTACTAGCAAGCCTCGGGGAGCTGTTTTTT. As protein: CASSLLASLGELFF.

The chain is built from TRBV30 and TRBJ1-4; D unresolved. From germline, CDR1 is GTSNPN and CDR2 SVGIG (reference sequence). Trimming took 5 bases from V and 10 from J, leaving 20 bases between them. CDR3 size: 14 residues. CDR3 DNA sequence: TGTGCCTGGGTAAGGGCAGGAGGTGTGGGAAAACTGTTTTTT. Translated: CAWVRAGGVGKLFF. The variable domain in full, completed from reference TRBV30 and TRBJ1-4, reads SQTIHQWPATLVQPVGSPLSLECTVEGTSNPNLYWYRQAAGRGLQLLFYSVGIGQISSEVPQNLSASRPQDRQFILSSKKLLLSDSGFYLCAWVRAGGVGKLFFGSGTQLSVL.

This clone was recorded once. The CDR3 DNA reads TGCGCCAGCAGCCAAGATCCAGTCAGCGCTGCGCGGAGCTCCTACGAGCAGTACTTC. Translated, it gives CASSQDPVSAARSSYEQYF. This chain connects TRBV4-1 to TRBJ2-7, with D unresolved. V dropped 0 bases and J dropped 0 bases, with 21 bases sitting between them. From germline, CDR1 is MGHRA and CDR2 YSYEKL. The CDR3 is made up of 19 amino acids.

This sequence joins TRBV14 and TRBJ2-1; D call uncertain. V dropped 4 bases and J dropped 4 bases, with 8 bases sitting between them. Germline CDR1 is SGHDN and CDR2 is FVKESK. The CDR3 is 13 residues long. CDR3 amino acids: CASSLDIYNEQFF. As DNA, the CDR3 is TGTGCCAGCAGCCTCGACATTTACAATGAGCAGTTCTTC.

V is TRBV30 and J is TRBJ1-2; D ambiguous. CDR1 GTSNPN and CDR2 SVGIG come from the germline V gene (reference sequence). The CDR3 covers 13 residues. Trimming took 0 bases from V and 6 from J, leaving 11 bases between them. CDR3 protein: CAWSVGVSHGYTF. The DNA of the CDR3 is TGTGCCTGGAGTGTAGGAGTATCTCATGGCTACACCTTC.

The chain couples TRBV7-9 to TRBJ2-1, with 10 bases identical to TRBD2. The germline CDR1 and CDR2 sequences are SEHNR and FQNEAQ (reference sequence). This CDR3 comprises 15 residues. With 5 bases clipped from V and 6 bases from J, the junction kept 7 bases outside the gene matches. CDR3 nucleotide sequence: TGTGCCAGCAGCCCAGGGACTAGCGCGAGCAATGAGCAGTTCTTC. Protein sequence: CASSPGTSASNEQFF.

This clone is a singleton in its sample. This sequence joins TRBV2 and TRBJ2-7, with D unclear. CDR1 and CDR2 from the germline V gene are SNHLY and FYNNEI. The length of the CDR3 is 14 residues. Deletions cut 3 bases from V and 3 bases from J, with 12 bases between. CDR3 bases: TGTGCCAGCAGTGAGAACACCCCAGGCTACGAGCAGTACTTC. Encoded protein: CASSENTPGYEQYF.

The chain recombines TRBV2 with TRBJ1-6; possibly TRBD1 for D (6 bases). The V end was cut by 4 bases, the J end by 10 bases, with 11 bases between. The germline CDR1 and CDR2 sequences are SNHLY and FYNNEI. The CDR3 sequence is 13 residues long. This chain's CDR3 is CASSGQGRSPLHF. The CDR3 DNA reads as TGTGCCAGCAGTGGCCAGGGGCGGTCACCCCTCCACTTT.

V usage is TRBV6-5 and J usage is TRBJ2-5, with D possibly TRBD2 on 6 matching bases. Germline V gene lookup returns CDR1 MNHEY and CDR2 SVGAGI. V lost 2 bases to trimming and J lost 4 bases, with 14 bases between them. The CDR3 has 15 amino acids. The CDR3 spells CASSYRRGTGETQYF. The CDR3 DNA reads TGTGCCAGCAGTTACCGGCGGGGTACAGGAGAGACCCAGTACTTC.

This chain joins TRBV5-1 and TRBJ2-7; D is perhaps TRBD2 (6 bases). V was shortened by 4 bases and J by 5 bases, with 10 bases between the two germline ends. This CDR3 is 12 amino acids long. Germline V gene lookup returns CDR1 SGHRS and CDR2 YFSETQ. The CDR3 coding sequence is TGCGCCAGCAGCGGGGGGTTTGACGAGCAGTACTTC. Translating it yields CASSGGFDEQYF.

This sequence joins TRBV7-9 and TRBJ2-7; 8 bases agree with TRBD1. V shed 8 bases and J 4 bases; nucleotides not matched to a gene: 7. This CDR3 spans 13 amino acids. Germline values: CDR1 SEHNR, CDR2 FQNEAQ (reference sequence). The CDR3: CASGGQGAYEQYF. The CDR3 DNA follows: TGTGCCAGCGGTGGTCAGGGGGCGTACGAGCAGTACTTC.

The genes are TRBV2 and TRBJ1-6; D perhaps matches TRBD1 (5 bases). CDR1 is SNHLY, CDR2 FYNNEI, per germline. V dropped 7 bases and J dropped 5 bases, with 15 bases sitting between them. This CDR3 spans 15 amino acids. The CDR3 DNA is TGTGCCAGCATCGGCGGGGGAGGAGATAATTCACCCCTCCACTTT. Amino acid sequence: CASIGGGGDNSPLHF.

This chain links TRBV2 with TRBJ1-1; D gene ambiguous. The V gene lost 7 bases and the J gene lost 1 base, with 13 bases spanning the gap. The CDR3 is 14 residues long. Germline values: CDR1 SNHLY, CDR2 FYNNEI. The DNA of the CDR3 is TGTGCCAGCACGCTCCTTTCGGGGAACACTGAAGCTTTCTTT. Translated: CASTLLSGNTEAFF.

This sequence joins TRBV10-3 and TRBJ1-5, with 10 bases fitting TRBD1. The CDR3 consists of 15 residues. The trim removed 4 bases at V and 6 bases at J, leaving 6 bases unmatched. In germline, CDR1 is ENHRY, CDR2 SYGVKD. DNA of the CDR3: TGTGCCATCAGTGTTGGACAGGGGGATAGTCAGCCCCAGCATTTT. Translating gives CAISVGQGDSQPQHF.

The chain recombines TRBV7-9 with TRBJ1-2, with 7 bases that match TRBD1. V was clipped by 5 bases and J by 2 bases; unmatched bases: 5. Germline lookup yields CDR1 SEHNR and CDR2 FQNEAQ (reference sequence). This CDR3 is 14 amino acids long. This CDR3 reads CASSGSDRNYGYTF. CDR3 DNA sequence: TGTGCCAGCAGCGGATCGGACAGGAACTATGGCTACACCTTC.